This is a list of T cell receptor beta chains from one sample in a study of CD8 T cells in ankylosing spondylitis. TCRdb independently ran MiXCR on the 5' RACE reads; one entry per CDR3 protein. This sample carries around 890,000 distinct CDR3 sequences, roughly 12% of them seen once, and the ten largest clones take around 0.51%. Sequencing was done on a sample of blood, either unsorted or a sorted T cell fraction (not recorded which). All receptors come from a male donor with ankylosing spondylitis. Both conserved end residues are part of each CDR3. A D gene is named only where the DNA matches it firmly. Size tells how often a clone was seen (once, few, many) or the class of an expanded clone, and some rows leave it out.

cdr3_nt cdr3_aa j_call v_call d_call clone_size
TGCAGTGCTGTCCGGACTAGCAACGAGCAGTACTTC CSAVRTSNEQYF TRBJ2-7 TRBV20-1 TRBD2 .
TGTGCCAGCGGGACCGACAGGAATTCACCCCTCCACTTT CASGTDRNSPLHF TRBJ1-6 TRBV5-4 . .
TGTGCCACCATGAAGAGGGGCCTAATACCCTACGAGCAGTACTTC CATMKRGLIPYEQYF TRBJ2-7 TRBV27 . .
TGCGCCAGCAGCCAAGTCGGGGGACAGGGAAGTGGCTACACCTTC CASSQVGGQGSGYTF TRBJ1-2 TRBV4-3 TRBD1 once
TGCAGTGGTCTTTGGGGTGCAGATACGCAGTATTTT CSGLWGADTQYF TRBJ2-3 TRBV20-1 . few
TGCGCCAGCAGCCAAAGGGCGCTATTAGGGGGCCTTTCTAGCACAGATACGCAGTATTTT CASSQRALLGGLSSTDTQYF TRBJ2-3 TRBV4-3 TRBD1 few
TGTGCCAGCAGAAGGGACAACTCCTACGAGCAGTACTTC CASRRDNSYEQYF TRBJ2-7 TRBV27 . few
TGTGCCAGCAGCTTAGATTTAGGACGCGGTACGCAGTATTTT CASSLDLGRGTQYF TRBJ2-3 TRBV11-2 . .
TGCAGTGCTAGGGACTATCGGGATAATGAGCAGTTCTTC CSARDYRDNEQFF TRBJ2-1 TRBV20-1 . .
TGCGCCAGCAGCTTCGACAGGGAGACTGTGCAGTACTTC CASSFDRETVQYF TRBJ2-7 TRBV5-1 TRBD1 .